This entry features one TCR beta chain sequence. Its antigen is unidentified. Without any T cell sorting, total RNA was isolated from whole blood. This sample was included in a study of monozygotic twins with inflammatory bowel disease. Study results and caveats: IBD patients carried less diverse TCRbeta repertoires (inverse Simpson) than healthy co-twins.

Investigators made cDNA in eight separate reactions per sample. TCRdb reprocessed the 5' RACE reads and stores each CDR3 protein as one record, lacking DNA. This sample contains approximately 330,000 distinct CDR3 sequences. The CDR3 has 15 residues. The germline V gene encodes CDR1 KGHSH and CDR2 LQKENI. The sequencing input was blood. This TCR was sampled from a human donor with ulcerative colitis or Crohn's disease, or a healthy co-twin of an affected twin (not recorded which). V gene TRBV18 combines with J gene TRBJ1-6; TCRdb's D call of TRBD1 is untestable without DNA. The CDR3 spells CASSPKGQVNSPLHF.